This T cell receptor beta chain stems from a study of shared clonotypes between healthy human individuals. For the study at large: The study drew on a couple of women and a few men aged 18 to 49 as donors.

The CDR3 length is 14 residues. The germline V gene has CDR1 MNHNS and CDR2 SASEGT. V lost 5 bases, J lost 4 bases, and 4 bases stayed unmatched. CD45RA-negative memory and CD45RA+ naive subsets were split from the CD4+ cells. The assay was run at deep level. Original data processing: For the immunoSEQ data, sequences were junction-only without quality scores, so filtering differed. The data were produced by immunoSEQ multiplex PCR, yet TCRdb's version contains in-frame clones alone and is incomplete. Clone size and V and J calls were adopted from that table, with D and trimming inferred from the DNA. Here the sample spans approximately 1.5 million clones, 97% to 99% being singletons.

The material sequenced was naive CD4+ T cells sorted from blood. The subset denotes: CD45RA+ positively selected. The chain carries TRBV6-1 and TRBJ1-3; 8 bases map to TRBD1. This clonotype originated in a man between 25 and 39 years old in good health. As DNA, the CDR3 is TGTGCCAGCAGTCGGACAGGGATAGGAAACACCATATATTTT. Translating it yields CASSRTGIGNTIYF.